Listed below are T cell receptor beta chains from one sample, sequenced in a study of neurological immune-mediated disorders. From the 5' RACE reads, TCRdb called clonotypes with MiXCR, one entry per CDR3 protein. The sample has about 55,000 distinct CDR3 sequences; roughly 3.5% are singletons. The specimen was PBMCs. These TCRs come from a young man with multiple sclerosis. Both conserved end residues are part of each CDR3. The order of the fields is V gene, J gene, CDR3 protein.

>TRBV12-3/TRBV12-4|TRBJ1-1
CASSWGQMNTEAFF
>TRBV12-3/TRBV12-4|TRBJ2-2
CASSSTPNTGELFF
>TRBV5-1|TRBJ1-1
CASSFWTGGTLGTEAFF
>TRBV5-1|TRBJ2-1
CASSLAPPGGNEQFF
>TRBV5-6|TRBJ1-2
CASSLVGSSGYGYTF
>TRBV20-1|TRBJ2-3
CSARDSNTQYF
>TRBV12-3/TRBV12-4|TRBJ1-4
CASSYAGTGEKLFF
>TRBV27|TRBJ1-4
CASSLFGDKLFF
>TRBV5-1|TRBJ2-2
CASSLGGFSNTGELFF
>TRBV7-2|TRBJ1-1
CASSFGTGLNTEAFF
>TRBV3-1|TRBJ1-2
CASSQAGGGYTF
>TRBV10-3|TRBJ2-5
CATASQETQYF
>TRBV12-2|TRBJ2-7
CASRLASSGRRRHEQYF
>TRBV20-1|TRBJ1-3
CSARKDGNTIYF
>TRBV5-1|TRBJ1-2
CASSLATGDYGYTF
>TRBV5-1|TRBJ1-4
CASSSGQKNEKLFF
>TRBV27|TRBJ2-7
CASSPQLSRSMYEQYF
>TRBV5-1|TRBJ1-2
CASSLDGTVLYGYTF
>TRBV20-1|TRBJ1-2
CSARTGQNNYGYTF
>TRBV28|TRBJ1-5
CASSPQGGQQPQHF
>TRBV3-1|TRBJ2-7
CASSQAVREQYF
>TRBV4-1|TRBJ2-3
CASSLEASTQYF
>TRBV20-1|TRBJ2-3
CSARFTSDTQYF
>TRBV12-3/TRBV12-4|TRBJ1-3
CASSLGGDGNTIYF
>TRBV7-3|TRBJ1-1
CASSLTKGINTEAFF
>TRBV4-2|TRBJ2-1
CASSQGVLGAYNEQFF
>TRBV27|TRBJ1-5
CASSLKPQGGQPQNF